This entry describes one T cell receptor (beta chain). What it binds is unknown. These data belong to a study of blood T cells in healthy people across ages. Study summary: With template switching, about one barcoded beta molecule was captured per two T cells. The study, taken as a whole, reports: PBMCs that were unsorted prevented a conclusive naive versus antigen-experienced comparison.

Through a sample-barcoded 5' primer and a J-beta primer mix, a second PCR was run for 7 to 11 cycles. Each CDR3 protein is one row after TCRdb ran MiXCR on the 5' RACE reads. The sample contains about 1.6 million distinct CDR3 sequences, almost 35% of which appear only once. Germline CDR1 reads SGHRS; CDR2 reads YFSETQ. V was shortened by 0 bases and J by 0 bases, with 10 bases between the two germline ends. CDR3 length: 15 residues. Source material: blood. The chain joins TRBV5-1 to TRBJ2-7; D tentatively reads TRBD1 or TRBD2 (6 bases each). The source of this sequence is a woman aged 30 to 39 in good health. Written as DNA, the CDR3 is TGCGCCAGCAGCTTGGACCGGGGGCACTCCTACGAGCAGTACTTC. Protein sequence: CASSLDRGHSYEQYF.